Below are 25 T cell receptor beta chains sequenced from a single sample in a study of blood T cells in healthy people across ages. It was with a sample-barcoded 5' primer and a J-beta primer mix that a second PCR of roughly 6 to 12 cycles was run. TCRdb passed the 5' RACE reads through MiXCR, listing each CDR3 protein once. The repertoire holds roughly 1,800,000 distinct CDR3 sequences, with roughly 49% as singletons. Sequenced input: blood. These receptor sequences come from a woman in her thirties or forties in good health.

V gene TRBV18 combines with J gene TRBJ2-1; tentatively, D is TRBD1 or TRBD2 (5 bases each). The J call is in doubt because the DNA end fits TRBJ2-7 better. CDR3 length: 15 amino acids. Germline CDR1 and CDR2: KGHSH and LQKENI. The CDR3 here is CASSPLEGFFREQYF. The CDR3 DNA follows: TGTGCCAGCTCACCGCTTGAGGGGTTCTTTCGCGAGCAGTACTTC.

The rearrangement links TRBV28 to TRBJ1-1; D unresolved. The CDR3 length is 14 residues. From germline, CDR1 is MDHEN and CDR2 SYDVKM. Between the trimmed V and J ends, which lost 5 bases and 7 bases, there was a span of 17 bases. CDR3 in amino acids: CASSPSDGRGEAFF. In DNA, the CDR3 is TGTGCCAGCAGTCCATCCGATGGACGGGGTGAAGCTTTCTTT.

This clonotype was seen only a few times. This rearrangement joins TRBV7-9 to TRBJ1-2, with TRBD1 identical over 8 bases. J gave up 3 bases and V 5 bases, and 8 bases lay outside the gene matches. This CDR3 has 15 amino acids. CDR1 is SEHNR, CDR2 FQNEAQ, per germline (reference sequence). CDR3 nucleotide sequence: TGTGCCAGCAGCCTGACGACAGGGGCGGACTATGGCTACACCTTC. Amino acids: CASSLTTGADYGYTF.

The V gene is TRBV27, the J gene TRBJ1-5; no clear D. The CDR3 runs to 13 residues. Germline V gives CDR1 MNHEY, CDR2 SMNVEV (reference sequence). Trimming shortened V by 1 base and J by 7 bases, and 8 bases separated the two germline ends. The CDR3, as DNA: TGTGCCAGCAGTTTATTGCCAGGACAGCCCCAGCATTTT. The encoded protein is CASSLLPGQPQHF.

This clonotype was seen at least ten times. The gene calls are TRBV7-2 and TRBJ2-7; TRBD1 aligns across 10 bases. Per germline, CDR1 SGHTA and CDR2 FQGNSA. The trim removed 5 bases at V and 4 bases at J, leaving 5 bases unmatched. The CDR3 is 14 amino acids. DNA of the CDR3: TGTGCCAGCAGCCGCCGGGACAGGGGTTACGAGCAGTACTTC. As protein: CASSRRDRGYEQYF.

This chain joins TRBV20-1 and TRBJ2-5; 13 nucleotides agree with TRBD2. CDR3 length equals 12 residues. CDR1 is DFQATT and CDR2 is SNEGSKA in the germline V gene (reference sequence). The CDR3 protein is CSGLAGVETQYF. Written as DNA, the CDR3 is TGCAGCGGACTAGCGGGGGTAGAGACCCAGTACTTC.

CDR3 DNA: TGCGCCAGCAGTCAATTTATATTACCTGGCGGGGCCAGGAAAAACATTCAGTACTTC. Translated, it gives CASSQFILPGGARKNIQYF. This chain connects TRBV23-1 to TRBJ2-4; perhaps TRBD2 as D (6 bases). TRBV23-1 is classed as an ORF, of uncertain function. The CDR3 has 19 residues. With 1 base removed from V and 4 bases from J, the gap between germline ends came to 23 bases.

This clonotype was recorded a few times. V is TRBV29-1 and J is TRBJ2-3; the D is unclear. The CDR3 length is 14 residues. Germline V gene data show CDR1 as SQVTM and CDR2 as ANQGSEA. Between the trimmed V and J ends, which lost 6 bases and 2 bases, there was a span of 15 bases. The CDR3 DNA follows: TGCAGCGTGGCGCCGGCCCACCCCACAGATACGCAGTATTTT. Translated: CSVAPAHPTDTQYF.

Comments on this clonotype: This may arise from a read error, as a much more abundant clone is one base away. V gene TRBV29-1 combines with J gene TRBJ1-2; D gene uncertain. Germline CDR1 reads SQVTM; CDR2 reads ANQGSEA. The CDR3 totals 11 residues. The CDR3 loop reads CSVAANYDYTF. CDR3 nucleotide sequence: TGCAGCGTTGCGGCTAACTATGACTACACCTTC.

This clonotype was recorded a few times. This chain links TRBV28 with TRBJ2-7, with 8 bases that match TRBD1. The CDR3 length is 16 residues. The V gene's germline CDR1 is MDHEN and CDR2 SYDVKM. The junction had 12 bases not matched to a gene; V was cut back by 6 bases and J by 2 bases. For the CDR3, the DNA is TGTGCCAGCAGCGTTAAGTGGAGGACAGGGACCTACGAGCAGTACTTC. Encoded protein: CASSVKWRTGTYEQYF. Variable domain in full (rest from reference TRBV28 and TRBJ2-7): DVKVTQSSRYLVKRTGEKVFLECVQDMDHENMFWYRQDPGLGLRLIYFSYDVKMKEKGDIPEGYSVSREKKERFSLILESASTNQTSMYLCASSVKWRTGTYEQYFGPGTRLTVT.

A single count supports this clonotype. This chain joins TRBV28 and TRBJ1-2; TRBD1 is a possible D gene (5 bases). This CDR3 is 15 amino acids long. The V and J ends lost 3 bases and 3 bases respectively, with 14 bases between them. Germline CDR1 MDHEN, CDR2 SYDVKM. This CDR3 is CASSFPQGLYYGYTF. The DNA of the CDR3 is TGTGCCAGCAGTTTCCCCCAGGGACTCTACTATGGCTACACCTTC.

V usage is TRBV7-8 and J usage is TRBJ1-6, with unresolved D. Germline values: CDR1 SGHVS, CDR2 FQNEAQ. Trimming pared 4 bases from V and 9 bases from J, leaving 7 bases between. The CDR3 has 12 amino acids. CDR3 sequence reads: CASSYRTSPLHF. The CDR3 DNA sequence: TGTGCCAGCAGCTACCGGACTTCACCCCTCCACTTT.

The rearrangement joins TRBV20-1 to TRBJ2-1, with 10 bases lining up with TRBD2. The trim removed 5 bases at V and 4 bases at J, leaving 11 bases unmatched. CDR1 DFQATT and CDR2 SNEGSKA come from the germline V gene (reference sequence). The CDR3 covers 16 residues. The CDR3: CSAPPPSGGRYNEQFF. For the CDR3, the DNA is TGCAGTGCTCCCCCCCCTAGCGGGGGCCGTTACAATGAGCAGTTCTTC.

This clonotype was seen a few times. The chain carries TRBV28 and TRBJ1-2; D is unresolved. In germline, CDR1 is MDHEN, CDR2 SYDVKM. V lost 0 bases to trimming and J lost 6 bases, with 5 bases between them. The CDR3 is 12 residues long. CDR3 sequence: CASSLWQDGYTF. The DNA for the CDR3 is TGTGCCAGCAGTTTATGGCAAGATGGCTACACCTTC.

The chain couples TRBV4-3 to TRBJ2-5, with 8 bases fitting TRBD1. Germline values: CDR1 LGHNA, CDR2 YSLEER. CDR3 length: 15 residues. The ends lost 0 bases at V and 7 bases at J; junction bases unmatched: 7. CDR3 DNA sequence: TGCGCCAGCAGCCAAGATCAGGCAGGGGGCAGGACCCAGTACTTC. Its translation: CASSQDQAGGRTQYF.

This clonotype has a handful of counts. The chain couples TRBV15 to TRBJ2-5; tentatively, D is TRBD1 (7 bases). The CDR3 spans 15 residues. V lost 3 bases, J lost 4 bases, and 15 bases lay in between. Germline-derived CDR1 and CDR2 are LNHNV and YYDKDF (reference sequence). The CDR3 spells CATSREGALRETQYF. CDR3 bases: TGTGCCACCAGCAGGGAGGGGGCTTTGAGAGAGACCCAGTACTTC.

In its sample, this clonotype was seen a few times. The chain carries TRBV15 and TRBJ2-5, with 7 bases lining up with TRBD1. The ends lost 5 bases at V and 4 bases at J; junction bases unmatched: 10. The CDR3 is 15 amino acids. In germline, CDR1 is LNHNV, CDR2 YYDKDF (reference sequence). The CDR3 DNA is TGTGCCACCAGCGAGCCCGGGACAGCCTCAGAGACCCAGTACTTC. This translates into CATSEPGTASETQYF. Full variable domain (rest looked up from reference TRBV15 and TRBJ2-5): DAMVIQNPRYQVTQFGKPVTLSCSQTLNHNVMYWYQQKSSQAPKLLFHYYDKDFNNEADTPDNFQSRRPNTSFCFLDIRSPGLGDTAMYLCATSEPGTASETQYFGPGTRLLVL.

For this clonotype: The germline gene is not matched at one end of the junction; a read error may be the cause. This sequence joins TRBV5-6 and TRBJ2-5; no firm D call. This CDR3 has 16 residues. Germline CDR1 reads SGHDT; CDR2 reads YYEEEE. The CDR3, as DNA: TGTGCCGGCAGCTTGTCGCGAACCCAGTACCAAGAGACCCAGTACTTC. It is translated as CAGSLSRTQYQETQYF.

V gene TRBV4-2 combines with J gene TRBJ1-3, with TRBD1 as a possible D gene (5 bases). V was clipped by 1 base and J by 1 base, with 14 bases between them. CDR3 length: 17 amino acids. The V gene's germline CDR1 is LGHNA and CDR2 YNFKEQ. The CDR3 here is CASSQAAGTDSGNTIYF. The CDR3 DNA is TGTGCCAGCAGCCAAGCGGCGGGGACCGATTCTGGAAACACCATATATTTT.

The V and J genes are TRBV7-2 and TRBJ2-3, with D possibly being TRBD2 (7 bases). Germline V gene data show CDR1 as SGHTA and CDR2 as FQGNSA. V lost 8 bases to trimming and J lost 5 bases, with 20 bases between them. The CDR3 extends over 15 amino acids. The chain's CDR3 is CASRRPRGAEDTQYF. The CDR3 DNA reads TGTGCCAGCCGTAGACCCCGGGGGGCCGAAGATACGCAGTATTTT.

CDR3 bases: TGTGCCAGCAGCCAAGATATTAACATGAACTATGGCTACACCTTC. Translated: CASSQDINMNYGYTF. The chain recombines TRBV4-2 with TRBJ1-2; D remains ambiguous. Germline lookup yields CDR1 LGHNA and CDR2 YNFKEQ. Deletions cut 0 bases from V and 2 bases from J, with 10 bases between. This CDR3 spans 15 amino acids.

This clonotype was counted once. This chain links TRBV10-3 with TRBJ2-1, with 10 bases that match TRBD2. CDR1 is ENHRY, CDR2 SYGVKD, per germline. With V trimmed by 4 bases and J by 7 bases, 13 bases remained unmatched. The CDR3 consists of 17 residues. This CDR3 reads CAISAASGGAYSNEQFF. The DNA of the CDR3 is TGTGCCATCAGTGCTGCCAGCGGGGGGGCGTATTCAAATGAGCAGTTCTTC.

This sequence joins TRBV6-4 and TRBJ1-1; D gene uncertain. Trimming pared 2 bases from V and 11 bases from J, leaving 15 bases between. Germline V gene lookup returns CDR1 MRHNA and CDR2 SNTAGT. This CDR3 is 13 amino acids long. CDR3 DNA: TGTGCCAGCAGTGACGGACCGGCCCTCGGGGCTTTCTTT. Residues: CASSDGPALGAFF.

The chain carries TRBV20-1 and TRBJ2-3; 11 positions match TRBD2. With V trimmed by 0 bases and J by 1 base, 3 bases remained unmatched. The CDR3 has 16 amino acids. Germline V gene sequence: CDR1 DFQATT, CDR2 SNEGSKA (reference sequence). In DNA form, the CDR3 reads TGCAGTGCTAGAGATCCGACTAGCGGGGGCACAGATACGCAGTATTTT. Protein sequence: CSARDPTSGGTDTQYF.

J is TRBJ1-1 and V is TRBV2; D gene uncertain. CDR1 is SNHLY and CDR2 is FYNNEI in the germline V gene. The CDR3 has 12 amino acids. The V gene lost 2 bases and the J gene lost 7 bases, with 8 bases spanning the gap. CDR3 coding DNA: TGTGCCAGCAGTGAACAGCGAGATGAAGCTTTCTTT. Translated, it gives CASSEQRDEAFF.